This record looks at one TCR beta chain sequence and its context. Its antigen is still unknown. These data belong to a study of T-cell memory formation after mild COVID-19. Overall study results and limits: Clones shrinking between day 15 and 85 showed a balanced CD4/CD8 split, and those that grew later tilted toward CD4+.

With 5 bases clipped from V and 10 bases from J, the junction kept 14 bases outside the gene matches. The CDR3 length is 16 residues. Germline CDR1 is SEHNR and CDR2 is FQNEAQ (reference sequence). TCRdb passed the 5' RACE reads through MiXCR, listing each CDR3 protein once. This sample has 540,000 or so distinct CDR3 sequences, with 20% found just once. The receptor was isolated from an adult woman who had mild COVID-19 (a few samples of this study predate the infection). Cell type and time point are not known. The rearrangement uses TRBV7-9 and TRBJ1-4; 9 nucleotides line up with TRBD1. Sequencing used PBMCs or a T cell subset sorted from them (not recorded which). The chain's CDR3 is CASSETGGAASGKLFF. CDR3 DNA sequence: TGTGCCAGCAGCGAAACAGGGGGCGCTGCTTCCGGAAAACTGTTTTTT.